Presented here are 18 T cell receptor beta chains from one specimen sequenced in a study of T cell responses to AZD1222 COVID-19 vaccine. Here immunoSEQ multiplex PCR was the method, and the copy in TCRdb shows in-frame clones only, minus some. The sample yields around 97,000 clones, approximately 88% seen once. The sequences come from peripheral blood, collected on day 0 of AZD1222 vaccination. The receptors shown here come from an adult in good health.

The V gene is TRBV11-2, the J gene TRBJ1-2; tentative D call: TRBD1 (6 bases). Trimming removed 5 bases at V and 7 bases at J, with 26 bases between. CDR3 length equals 17 residues. CDR1 and CDR2 from the germline V gene are SGHAT and FQNNGV. The CDR3 spells CASSPPGFGGERGGYTF. The CDR3 DNA sequence: TGTGCCAGCAGCCCCCCCGGGTTCGGGGGCGAAAGGGGTGGCTACACCTTC.

The DNA for the CDR3 is TGTGCCAGCAGTTTATTTCCCCAGCGGGGGAGCTCTGGGGCCAACGTCCTGACTTTC. Amino acids: CASSLFPQRGSSGANVLTF. This chain links TRBV27 with TRBJ2-6; 8 bases map to TRBD2. Germline assignment: CDR1 MNHEY and CDR2 SMNVEV (reference sequence). The CDR3 is made up of 19 amino acids. V was clipped by 1 base and J by 0 bases; unmatched bases: 8. The full variable domain, rest sourced from reference TRBV27 and TRBJ2-6, is EAQVTQNPRYLITVTGKKLTVTCSQNMNHEYMSWYRQDPGLGLRQIYYSMNVEVTDKGDVPEGYKVSRKEKRNFPLILESPSPNQTSLYFCASSLFPQRGSSGANVLTFGAGSRLTVL.

On this clone: A junction end diverges from the germline sequence, so it may reflect a read error. This chain uses TRBV28 with TRBJ1-2; 7 nucleotides agree with TRBD1. Germline V gives CDR1 MDHEN, CDR2 SYDVKM. This CDR3 region has 12 residues. The CDR3 DNA follows: TGTGCCAGCAGTTTATTGGGCAGGGGGACCTTTTTC. Translation: CASSLLGRGTFF.

The chain employs TRBV6-6 and TRBJ1-1; tentatively, D is TRBD1 (5 bases). This CDR3 contains 15 residues. The V gene's germline CDR1 is MNHNY and CDR2 SVGAGI (reference sequence). With 6 bases removed from V and 1 base from J, the gap between germline ends came to 15 bases. CDR3 sequence (DNA): TGTGCCAGCAGCCAAGGCGGGGCGGCGAACACTGAAGCTTTCTTT. Its protein is CASSQGGAANTEAFF.

This clone was picked up one time. V usage is TRBV6-1 and J usage is TRBJ1-2, with D maybe TRBD1 (5 bases). Germline V gene lookup returns CDR1 MNHNS and CDR2 SASEGT. V was clipped by 3 bases and J by 8 bases, with 16 bases between them. The CDR3 length is 14 residues. The CDR3 here is CASSDPRGIWGYTF. Written as DNA, the CDR3 is TGTGCCAGCAGTGACCCGCGGGGGATTTGGGGCTACACCTTC.

The V gene is TRBV7-2, the J gene TRBJ1-6; D may be TRBD1 (5 bases). Germline V gives CDR1 SGHTA, CDR2 FQGNSA. CDR3 length: 14 amino acids. V lost 2 bases, J lost 8 bases, and 10 bases lay in between. Written as DNA, the CDR3 is TGTGCCAGCAGCTTATTAGGGACTTATTCACCCCTCCACTTT. The encoded protein is CASSLLGTYSPLHF.

The rearrangement uses TRBV7-8 and TRBJ1-1; tentative D call: TRBD1 (5 bases). CDR3 size: 16 residues. Trimming removed 0 bases from V and 4 bases from J, with 15 bases in between. Germline assignment: CDR1 SGHVS and CDR2 FQNEAQ. The CDR3 nucleotides read TGTGCCAGCAGCTTAGCGAGCGGCAGGGTGGGCACTGAAGCTTTCTTT. Translated, it gives CASSLASGRVGTEAFF.

The chain has TRBV2 and TRBJ2-2, with 9 bases that match TRBD2. The V gene end was trimmed by 4 bases and the J gene end by 2 bases; junction bases not matched to a gene: 14. The CDR3 has 19 residues. The V gene's germline CDR1 is SNHLY and CDR2 FYNNEI. The CDR3, as DNA: TGTGCCAGCAGTGTCGGAGCGGGAGGCACTGGGGGTAACACCGGGGAGCTGTTTTTT. Translating gives CASSVGAGGTGGNTGELFF.

The chain couples TRBV7-6 to TRBJ2-3; 9 bases line up with TRBD1. This CDR3 contains 14 residues. Germline V gene lookup returns CDR1 SGHVS and CDR2 FNYEAQ. V was clipped by 6 bases and J by 5 bases; unmatched bases: 6. The CDR3 sequence: CASSYRTGEDTQYF. CDR3 coding DNA: TGTGCCAGCAGTTACCGGACAGGGGAAGATACGCAGTATTTT.

This rearrangement joins TRBV11-2 to TRBJ1-1; 7 nucleotides align to TRBD1. The CDR3 covers 13 residues. Germline-derived CDR1 and CDR2 are SGHAT and FQNNGV. V trimming: 4 bases; J trimming: 6 bases; junction bases outside the gene matches: 5. The CDR3 sequence is CASSSLGTAEAFF. The CDR3 DNA sequence: TGTGCCAGCAGCTCCCTCGGGACAGCTGAAGCTTTCTTT.

The CDR3 DNA follows: TGTGCCACCAGCAGAGTGGAGGGAGCGGCCCACTTT. The encoded protein is CATSRVEGAAHF. The chain carries TRBV15 and TRBJ1-6; D call uncertain. V gave up 1 base and J gave up 18 bases, with 13 bases separating them. CDR1 is LNHNV and CDR2 is YYDKDF in the germline V gene (reference sequence). The length of the CDR3 is 12 residues. The whole variable domain, filled in from reference TRBV15 and TRBJ1-6, reads DAMVIQNPRYQVTQFGKPVTLSCSQTLNHNVMYWYQQKSSQAPKLLFHYYDKDFNNEADTPDNFQSRRPNTSFCFLDIRSPGLGDTAMYLCATSRVEGAAHFGNGTRLTVT.

J is TRBJ1-4 and V is TRBV27; D call uncertain. CDR3 length: 13 amino acids. Germline loops: CDR1 MNHEY, CDR2 SMNVEV (reference sequence). The V gene lost 6 bases and the J gene lost 4 bases, with 9 bases spanning the gap. The DNA for the CDR3 is TGTGCCAGCAGGGGAGGGAATAATGAAAAACTGTTTTTT. It is translated as CASRGGNNEKLFF.

This chain uses TRBV5-4 with TRBJ1-4; weak D call: TRBD1 (6 bases). This CDR3 is 17 amino acids long. The V end was cut by 0 bases, the J end by 10 bases, with 22 bases between. CDR1 is SGHNT, CDR2 YYREEE, per germline (reference sequence). The CDR3 is CASSLGTGGARGVKLFF. The CDR3 coding sequence is TGTGCCAGCAGCTTGGGGACGGGGGGGGCGAGAGGCGTAAAACTGTTTTTT. The whole variable domain, filled in from reference TRBV5-4 and TRBJ1-4, reads ETGVTQSPTHLIKTRGQQVTLRCSSQSGHNTVSWYQQALGQGPQFIFQYYREEENGRGNFPPRFSGLQFPNYSSELNVNALELDDSALYLCASSLGTGGARGVKLFFGSGTQLSVL.

The J gene is TRBJ1-2, the V gene TRBV29-1; TRBD1 matches at 9 bases. The V segment lost 7 bases and the J segment 2 bases; nucleotides outside the gene matches: 5. This CDR3 has 13 residues. CDR1 is SQVTM, CDR2 ANQGSEA, per germline. Written as DNA, the CDR3 is TGCAGCGCTACAGGGGGCGTAAACTATGGCTACACCTTC. Amino acid sequence: CSATGGVNYGYTF.

The chain combines TRBV7-6 with TRBJ2-7, with 9 bases matching TRBD2. Germline trimming cut 2 bases from V and 3 bases from J; bases unmatched to any gene: 5. Germline CDR1 and CDR2: SGHVS and FNYEAQ. The CDR3 has 15 amino acids. CDR3 protein: CASSLMASGVYEQYF. The DNA for the CDR3 is TGTGCCAGCAGCTTAATGGCTAGCGGGGTCTACGAGCAGTACTTC.

V usage is TRBV28 and J usage is TRBJ2-7, with a possible D match to TRBD2 (6 bases). There are 17 residues in the CDR3. V lost 4 bases and J 5 bases, leaving 24 bases between the germline ends. Germline V gene sequence: CDR1 MDHEN, CDR2 SYDVKM. CDR3 bases: TGTGCCAGCAGTTCCGGGGCGGGGTCCAAAATACTCCACGAGCAGTACTTC. As protein: CASSSGAGSKILHEQYF.

Only a few counts were recorded for this clone. The V gene is TRBV10-3, the J gene TRBJ2-2; perhaps TRBD1 as D (6 bases). The CDR3 contains 18 residues. V shed 0 bases and J shed 7 bases, with 21 bases lying between them. Germline-derived CDR1 and CDR2 are ENHRY and SYGVKD. CDR3 sequence reads: CAISESGAGGVRGGELFF. The CDR3 region has the DNA TGTGCCATCAGTGAGTCGGGGGCGGGTGGAGTCCGCGGCGGGGAGCTGTTTTTT.

The rearrangement uses TRBV5-8 and TRBJ2-7, with 9 nucleotides matching TRBD1. J was trimmed by 2 bases and V by 4 bases; bases with no gene match: 7. Per the germline V gene, CDR1 is SGHTS and CDR2 is YDEGEE. The CDR3 runs to 15 residues. The CDR3 spells CASSLGGTGTYEQYF. In DNA form, the CDR3 reads TGTGCCAGCAGCCTGGGTGGGACAGGGACCTACGAGCAGTACTTC.